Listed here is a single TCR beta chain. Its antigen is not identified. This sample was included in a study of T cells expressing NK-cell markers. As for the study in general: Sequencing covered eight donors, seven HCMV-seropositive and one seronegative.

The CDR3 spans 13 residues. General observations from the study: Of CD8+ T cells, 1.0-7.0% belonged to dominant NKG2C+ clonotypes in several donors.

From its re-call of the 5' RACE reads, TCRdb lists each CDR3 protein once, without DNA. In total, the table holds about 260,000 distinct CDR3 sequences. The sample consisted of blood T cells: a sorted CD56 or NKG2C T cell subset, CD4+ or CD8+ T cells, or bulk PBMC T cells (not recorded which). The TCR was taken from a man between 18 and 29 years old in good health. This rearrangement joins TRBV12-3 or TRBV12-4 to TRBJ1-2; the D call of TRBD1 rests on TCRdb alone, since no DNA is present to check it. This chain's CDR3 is CATPPGTGYGYTF.